Listed below are T cell receptor beta chains from one sample, sequenced in a study of blood T cell repertoires in COVID-19. This table comes from immunoSEQ multiplex PCR, and its TCRdb copy is limited to in-frame clones, with some not included. The sample has about 280,000 clones; approximately 86% are singletons. The specimen was peripheral blood. Source of these receptors: a woman between 50 and 59 years old who had recovered from COVID-19. Each CDR3 is given with its conserved first and last residue. The D gene is left open where the match is weak. Clone size is not always given. Where it is, it says once, few, many or a class for expanded clones.

size	D	V	J	CDR3	DNA
NA	TRBD2	TRBV9	TRBJ2-7	CASHRSLAGVRSYEQYF	TGTGCCAGCCACAGGAGCCTAGCGGGAGTGAGGTCCTACGAGCAGTACTTC
NA	NA	TRBV14	TRBJ2-3	CASSQELGLSTDTQYF	TGTGCCAGCAGCCAAGAACTGGGCCTAAGCACAGATACGCAGTATTTT
NA	TRBD2	TRBV6-6	TRBJ2-1	CASRGLAGGNDEQFF	TGTGCCAGCAGGGGACTAGCGGGAGGAAATGATGAGCAGTTCTTC
NA	TRBD1	TRBV12-3/TRBV12-4	TRBJ2-1	CASRGDRYNEQFF	TGTGCCAGCAGGGGGGACAGGTACAATGAGCAGTTCTTC
NA	TRBD1	TRBV6-5	TRBJ1-3	CASRRTGGSGNTIYF	TGTGCCAGCAGGAGGACAGGGGGCTCTGGAAACACCATATATTTT
few	TRBD2	TRBV9	TRBJ2-3	CASSLHPTSGSTDTQYF	TGTGCCAGCAGCCTCCACCCTACTAGCGGTAGCACAGATACGCAGTATTTT
NA	NA	TRBV28	TRBJ1-6	CASSLVRRSSYNSPLHF	TGTGCCAGCAGCCTGGTGAGGCGGAGCTCCTATAATTCACCCCTCCACTTT
NA	TRBD1	TRBV6-5	TRBJ1-2	CASSFDRGYGYTF	TGTGCCAGCAGTTTCGACAGGGGGTATGGCTACACCTTC
NA	NA	TRBV5-1	TRBJ1-1	CASSNGQTNTEAFF	TGCGCCAGCAGCAATGGACAGACCAACACTGAAGCTTTCTTT
once	NA	TRBV7-7	TRBJ2-1	CASSLALATSYNEQFF	TGTGCTAGCAGCCTCGCCCTAGCGACCTCCTACAATGAGCAGTTCTTC
few	TRBD2	TRBV30	TRBJ2-7	CAWSVWERGEQYF	TGTGCCTGGAGTGTATGGGAGCGGGGCGAGCAGTACTTC
few	TRBD2	TRBV7-9	TRBJ2-1	CASSLSAGTRTRRVIF	TGTGCCAGCAGCCTGTCAGCGGGGACGCGGACCCGTAGGGTGATCTTC
NA	NA	TRBV7-3	TRBJ2-7	CASSLISAGLPYEQYF	TGTGCCAGCAGCTTAATCTCTGCGGGACTTCCCTACGAGCAGTACTTC
NA	TRBD1	TRBV9	TRBJ1-3	CASSMMSGTGTTGNTIYF	TGTGCCAGCAGCATGATGTCCGGGACAGGTACGACCGGAAACACCATATATTTT
NA	NA	TRBV28	TRBJ1-5	CASSLGGLETQPQHF	TGTGCCAGCAGTTTGGGGGGGTTAGAAACTCAGCCCCAGCATTTT
NA	NA	TRBV28	TRBJ1-5	CASSPNNQPQHF	TGTGCCAGCAGCCCCAACAATCAGCCCCAGCATTTT
NA	NA	TRBV4-3	TRBJ1-2	CASSQDVPRAAYGYTF	TGCGCCAGCAGCCAAGATGTCCCCAGGGCGGCCTATGGCTACACCTTC
NA	NA	TRBV12-3/TRBV12-4	TRBJ1-1	CASSLQVLGAFF	TGTGCCAGCAGCTTACAGGTCCTCGGAGCTTTCTTT
few	NA	TRBV19	TRBJ2-7	CASSMLLRAGLREQYF	TGTGCCAGTAGTATGCTGTTGAGGGCTGGGCTACGGGAGCAGTACTTC
NA	TRBD2	TRBV19	TRBJ2-3	CASSRGLAATDTQYF	TGTGCCAGTAGTAGGGGACTAGCGGCCACAGATACGCAGTATTTT
NA	NA	TRBV19	TRBJ2-7	CASSPRASGGRYEQYF	TGTGCCAGTAGTCCTCGGGCGAGCGGAGGGCGGTACGAGCAGTACTTC
NA	TRBD2	TRBV9	TRBJ2-2	CASSPHLLAGANTGELFF	TGTGCCAGCAGCCCCCACCTCCTAGCGGGAGCAAACACCGGGGAGCTGTTTTTT
NA	TRBD1	TRBV5-1	TRBJ2-3	CASSRDREGDTQYF	TGCGCCAGCAGCCGGGACAGGGAAGGAGATACGCAGTATTTT